One T cell receptor (beta chain) is described in this entry. The antigen remains unidentified. Germline V gene lookup returns CDR1 SGHRS and CDR2 YFSETQ. There are 16 residues in the CDR3. Trimming shortened V by 4 bases and J by 0 bases, and 17 bases separated the two germline ends. The data belong to a study of PD-1 blockade in mismatch repair-deficient tumors. In the study overall: Patients had more than ten mismatch repair-deficient cancer types, all previously treated and progressing. Study results and limitations: Rapid post-treatment expansion, then contraction, generally preceding radiologic response, marked tumor-resident clones.

All patients were mismatch repair deficient, assessed by either PCR or immunohistochemistry. TCR sequencing covered a few patients who responded to pembrolizumab. Method: immunoSEQ multiplex PCR; TCRdb's copy keeps in-frame clones and lacks some. The data contain about 40,000 clones, about 85% of them singletons. The starting material was peripheral blood, obtained 4 weeks after starting pembrolizumab. This clonotype was sampled from an adult with mismatch repair-deficient cancer. The chain links TRBV5-1 to TRBJ2-7, with TRBD2 as a possible D gene (6 bases). The CDR3 loop is CASSRLSGQSSYEQYF. The CDR3 DNA is TGCGCCAGCAGCCGCCTAAGCGGGCAGAGCTCCTACGAGCAGTACTTC.